This entry lists 13 T cell receptor beta chains sequenced from one sample in a study of blood T cell repertoires in COVID-19. Sequencing used immunoSEQ multiplex PCR; TCRdb keeps in-frame clones, though not all of them. The sample holds tens of thousands of clones; approximately 88% are singletons and the top ten take over 20%. The sample comprised peripheral blood. The receptors stem from a man older than 75 with active or convalescent COVID-19.

In its sample, this clone was seen once. The chain is built from TRBV5-1 and TRBJ2-7; weak D call: TRBD1 (6 bases). V dropped 2 bases and J dropped 4 bases, with 7 bases sitting between them. Germline V gives CDR1 SGHRS, CDR2 YFSETQ. This CDR3 spans 12 amino acids. CDR3: CASSLQGYEQYF. CDR3 bases: TGCGCCAGCAGCTTACAGGGTTACGAGCAGTACTTC.

This chain joins TRBV5-1 and TRBJ2-5; D unclear. Germline loops: CDR1 SGHRS, CDR2 YFSETQ. This CDR3 contains 13 residues. Trimming took off 2 bases at V and 1 base at J, with 6 bases between the two ends. The CDR3 coding sequence is TGCGCCAGCAGCTTTATCTCCCAAGAGACCCAGTACTTC. Translating gives CASSFISQETQYF.

The chain combines TRBV5-5 with TRBJ2-7; possibly TRBD1 for D (6 bases). Germline CDR1 is SGHKS and CDR2 is YYEKEE (reference sequence). Trimming stripped 1 base from V and 3 bases from J, with 17 bases between. CDR3 length: 16 amino acids. The CDR3 nucleotides are TGTGCCAGCAGCTTGCTGGGGACACTCTCTAACTACGAGCAGTACTTC. It encodes CASSLLGTLSNYEQYF.

Here the CDR3 reads CASRLTGSSRPQHF. DNA of the CDR3: TGTGCCAGCAGGTTGACAGGTTCCTCCCGGCCCCAGCATTTT. This chain links TRBV28 with TRBJ1-5, with D maybe TRBD1 (6 bases). The CDR3 totals 14 residues. The V end lost 6 bases, the J end lost 9 bases, and 18 bases lay between the germline ends. Germline CDR1 is MDHEN and CDR2 is SYDVKM.

V usage is TRBV29-1 and J usage is TRBJ2-2; tentative D call: TRBD2 (6 bases). Germline loops: CDR1 SQVTM, CDR2 ANQGSEA. V dropped 3 bases and J dropped 2 bases, with 13 bases sitting between them. The CDR3 totals 15 residues. As DNA, the CDR3 is TGCAGCGTTGATAGGGGACTCCCAAACACCGGGGAGCTGTTTTTT. Protein product: CSVDRGLPNTGELFF.

The genes are TRBV19 and TRBJ1-4; TRBD1 might be the D (6 bases). In germline, CDR1 is LNHDA, CDR2 SQIVND (reference sequence). This CDR3 is built from 15 residues. Trimming removed 1 base at V and 4 bases at J, with 10 bases between. In nucleotides, the CDR3 is TGTGCCAGTAGTATAGGCACAGGGAATAATGAAAAACTGTTTTTT. It encodes CASSIGTGNNEKLFF.

The chain joins TRBV4-1 to TRBJ1-3, with a tentative D call TRBD1 (6 bases). V lost 1 base and J lost 0, with 10 bases in between. Germline CDR1 MGHRA, CDR2 YSYEKL. CDR3 size: 16 residues. The CDR3 reads CASSQAAGASGNTIYF. CDR3 nucleotides: TGCGCCAGCAGCCAAGCCGCAGGGGCCTCTGGAAACACCATATATTTT.

This clone showed up just once. The chain is built from TRBV30 and TRBJ2-3, with 16 positions matching TRBD2. After removal of 3 bases from V and 0 bases from J, the junction contained 12 bases not matched to a gene. The CDR3 extends over 20 amino acids. Germline V lookup: CDR1 GTSNPN, CDR2 SVGIG (reference sequence). The CDR3 sequence is CAWSGRQGLAGGVSTDTQYF. The CDR3, as DNA: TGTGCCTGGAGCGGGAGACAGGGACTAGCGGGAGGGGTTAGCACAGATACGCAGTATTTT.

This chain connects TRBV2 to TRBJ1-2; 7 bases line up with TRBD1. V gave up 6 bases and J gave up 6 bases; unmatched junction bases: 7. In germline, CDR1 is SNHLY, CDR2 FYNNEI. The CDR3 extends over 13 amino acids. The CDR3 here is CASRTGTVNGYTF. The CDR3 bases are TGTGCCAGCAGGACCGGGACAGTCAATGGCTACACCTTC. Looking up the rest from reference TRBV2 and TRBJ1-2 gives the full variable domain: EPEVTQTPSHQVTQMGQEVILRCVPISNHLYFYWYRQILGQKVEFLVSFYNNEISEKSEIFDDQFSVERPDGSNFTLKIRSTKLEDSAMYFCASRTGTVNGYTFGSGTRLTVV.

The chain carries TRBV15 and TRBJ2-7; TRBD2 is a possible D gene (7 bases). This CDR3 contains 12 residues. V lost 4 bases to trimming and J lost 6 bases, with 10 bases between them. CDR1 and CDR2 from the germline V gene are LNHNV and YYDKDF (reference sequence). The CDR3 coding sequence is TGTGCCACCAGCACGAGGGGGGGCGAGCAGTACTTC. Its translation is CATSTRGGEQYF.

The V call is TRBV19, the J call TRBJ2-7; possibly TRBD1 for D (5 bases). Trimming took off 1 base at V and 0 bases at J, with 10 bases between the two ends. This CDR3 is built from 15 residues. Germline V gene lookup returns CDR1 LNHDA and CDR2 SQIVND (reference sequence). In DNA form, the CDR3 reads TGTGCCAGTAGTATAGGGGCAGGGATCTCCTACGAGCAGTACTTC. Its translation: CASSIGAGISYEQYF.

The chain couples TRBV9 to TRBJ1-2; D perhaps matches TRBD1 (6 bases). V lost 5 bases, J lost 6 bases, and 11 bases lay in between. The CDR3 runs to 12 residues. Per the germline V gene, CDR1 is SGDLS and CDR2 is YYNGEE. The CDR3 sequence: CASRKQGHGYTF. Here the CDR3 DNA reads TGTGCCAGCAGAAAACAGGGACATGGCTACACCTTC.

The genes are TRBV19 and TRBJ1-1; D is possibly TRBD1 (6 bases). The CDR3 covers 14 residues. Germline CDR1 LNHDA, CDR2 SQIVND (reference sequence). V was shortened by 6 bases and J by 1 base, with 12 bases between the two germline ends. The CDR3 sequence: CASSKTGWNTEAFF. The CDR3 coding sequence is TGTGCCAGTAGCAAAACAGGGTGGAACACTGAAGCTTTCTTT.